This T cell receptor beta chain was sequenced in a study of patients and donors after allogeneic stem cell transplantation (dated by TCRdb to 2020 to 2022). Its CDR3 holds 14 amino acids, cysteine through phenylalanine. Left in the record is the CDR3 DNA by itself, 42 bases read in frame from the first base. V and J are truncated by 0 bases and 1 base respectively, leaving an intervening sequence of 8 bases. The germline V gene sets CDR1 to SGHRS and CDR2 to YFSETQ. As concerns this clonotype: Its specific antigen is unknown. No base quality information exists; no much larger clone differs at one position.

The protocol used for the library was RT-PCR. Sequencer: NextSeq 550. TCRdb reworked the public reads: Q25 trimming with fastp, MiXCR clone assembly, productive beta chains retained. Duplicate CDR3 protein sequences are folded into a single record with the most common DNA and genes. For this sample there are 200,000 to 250,000 distinct CDR3 sequences; roughly 38% appear just once. 11% of the sample is taken by the ten largest. The sequence joins TRBV5-1 to TRBJ2-7; matching of 5 bases hints at TRBD2 as the D gene. The clonotype comes from a human donor who was either an allogeneic HSCT recipient or a stem cell or donor lymphocyte infusion donor (not recorded which). It is not recorded whose cells these are; they may come from a transplant donor. The sequenced material came from blood, either unsorted or a sorted T cell fraction (not recorded which). CDR3 sequence: CASSLGGRSYEQYF. The base sequence is TGCGCCAGCAGCTTGGGAGGGAGATCCTACGAGCAGTACTTC. With the portions outside the CDR3 filled from the reference TRBV5-1 and TRBJ2-7 genes, the complete variable region becomes KAGVTQTPRYLIKTRGQQVTLSCSPISGHRSVSWYQQTPGQGLQFLFEYFSETQRNKGNFPGRFSGRQFSNSRSEMNVSTLELGDSALYLCASSLGGRSYEQYFGPGTRLTVT.